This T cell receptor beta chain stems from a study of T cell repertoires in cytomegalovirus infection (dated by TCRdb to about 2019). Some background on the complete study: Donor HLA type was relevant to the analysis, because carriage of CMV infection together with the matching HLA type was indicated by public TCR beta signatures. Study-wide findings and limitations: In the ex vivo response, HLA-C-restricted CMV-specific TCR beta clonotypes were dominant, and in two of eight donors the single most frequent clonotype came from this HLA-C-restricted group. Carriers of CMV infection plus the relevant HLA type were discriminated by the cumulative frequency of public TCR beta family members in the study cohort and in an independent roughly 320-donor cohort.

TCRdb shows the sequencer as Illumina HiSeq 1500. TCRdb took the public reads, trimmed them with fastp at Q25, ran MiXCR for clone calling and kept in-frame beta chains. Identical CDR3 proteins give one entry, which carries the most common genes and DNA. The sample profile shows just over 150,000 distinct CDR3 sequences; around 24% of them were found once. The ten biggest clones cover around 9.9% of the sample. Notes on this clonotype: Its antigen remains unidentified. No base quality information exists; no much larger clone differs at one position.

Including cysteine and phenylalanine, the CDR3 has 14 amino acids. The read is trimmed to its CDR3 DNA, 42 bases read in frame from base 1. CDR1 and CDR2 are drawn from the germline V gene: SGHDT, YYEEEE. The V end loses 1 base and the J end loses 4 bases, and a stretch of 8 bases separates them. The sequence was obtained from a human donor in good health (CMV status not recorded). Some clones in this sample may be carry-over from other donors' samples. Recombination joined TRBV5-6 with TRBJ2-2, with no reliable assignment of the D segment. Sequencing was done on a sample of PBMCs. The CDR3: CASSLSVSTGELFF. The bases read TGTGCCAGCAGCTTGTCAGTTTCCACCGGGGAGCTGTTTTTT. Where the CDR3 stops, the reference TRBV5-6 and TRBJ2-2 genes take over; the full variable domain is DAGVTQSPTHLIKTRGQQVTLRCSPKSGHDTVSWYQQALGQGPQFIFQYYEEEERQRGNFPDRFSGHQFPNYSSELNVNALLLGDSALYLCASSLSVSTGELFFGEGSRLTVL.